The 11 T cell receptor beta chains listed next were all sequenced from one sample in a study of T cells in tuberculosis. Time point noted: new active TB diagnosis, blood taken before or within 7 days of starting treatment. Profiled with immunoSEQ multiplex PCR; TCRdb holds only in-frame clones, not every one. Of roughly 35,000 clones in the sample, about 91% are singletons; the top ten hold 7%. Sequencing was performed on PBMCs, taken at tuberculosis diagnosis. These receptors were collected from an adult with tuberculosis. Some clones in this sample may be carry-over from other donors' samples.

The rearrangement joins TRBV29-1 to TRBJ2-3; D is undetermined. Germline CDR1 SQVTM, CDR2 ANQGSEA. The CDR3 has 14 residues. V was clipped by 4 bases and J by 0 bases, with 11 bases between them. This chain's CDR3 is CSVAQATSTDTQYF. DNA for the CDR3: TGCAGCGTTGCTCAGGCCACTAGCACAGATACGCAGTATTTT.

This clone was detected only a few times. The CDR3 spells CARRTGGSNQPQHF. In DNA, the CDR3 is TGTGCCAGGAGGACAGGCGGGAGCAATCAGCCCCAGCATTTT. The V call is TRBV2, the J call TRBJ1-5; TRBD1 matches at 7 bases. The V segment lost 9 bases and the J segment 1 base; nucleotides outside the gene matches: 6. Germline values: CDR1 SNHLY, CDR2 FYNNEI. The CDR3 has 14 amino acids.

CDR3 sequence: CASSLVPGGDGELFF. As DNA, the CDR3 is TGCGCCAGCAGCTTGGTACCAGGGGGAGACGGGGAGCTGTTTTTT. The chain carries TRBV5-1 and TRBJ2-2, with TRBD1 matching 7 bases. The CDR3 has 15 residues. V lost 0 bases and J lost 7; bases outside the gene matches: 6. Per the germline V gene, CDR1 is SGHRS and CDR2 is YFSETQ.

This clone appeared a single time. The chain combines TRBV18 with TRBJ1-4, with D perhaps TRBD1 (6 bases). Germline CDR1 KGHSH, CDR2 LQKENI. The CDR3 spans 13 residues. V was pared by 4 bases and J by 8 bases, with 11 bases between. This CDR3 reads CASSQGDGEKLFF. The CDR3 region has the DNA TGTGCCAGCTCACAGGGGGACGGCGAAAAACTGTTTTTT. The full variable domain, in which reference TRBV18 and TRBJ1-4 provide the parts outside the CDR3, is NAGVMQNPRHLVRRRGQEARLRCSPMKGHSHVYWYRQLPEEGLKFMVYLQKENIIDESGMPKERFSAEFPKEGPSILRIQQVVRGDSAAYFCASSQGDGEKLFFGSGTQLSVL.

The chain uses TRBV7-2 and TRBJ2-7; the D is unclear. Germline V gives CDR1 SGHTA, CDR2 FQGNSA. CDR3 length: 17 residues. Trimming shortened V by 1 base and J by 2 bases, and 18 bases separated the two germline ends. The CDR3 DNA follows: TGTGCCAGCAGCTTAGGCCGGCCAGGTCAATTGCCCTACGAGCAGTACTTC. Encoded protein: CASSLGRPGQLPYEQYF.

This clone was seen just once. The chain links TRBV15 to TRBJ2-7, with D perhaps matching TRBD1 (5 bases). CDR1 is LNHNV, CDR2 YYDKDF, per germline (reference sequence). The V end was cut by 1 base, the J end by 5 bases, with 12 bases between. This CDR3 comprises 14 residues. CDR3 DNA sequence: TGTGCCACCAGCAGAGCGTCGACAGCGAACGAGCAGTACTTC. Its protein product is CATSRASTANEQYF.

This clone is a singleton in its sample. This chain links TRBV7-9 with TRBJ2-7, with unresolved D. CDR1 is SEHNR and CDR2 is FQNEAQ in the germline V gene (reference sequence). The ends were cut back, 5 bases at V and 5 bases at J, with 7 bases in the middle. CDR3 size: 11 residues. This CDR3 is CASSEHHEQYF. The CDR3 DNA sequence: TGTGCCAGCAGCGAACATCACGAGCAGTACTTC.

The rearrangement uses TRBV5-4 and TRBJ2-7; 9 bases line up with TRBD1. The V and J ends lost 0 bases and 2 bases, in that order; junction bases with no gene match: 3. Germline-derived CDR1 and CDR2 are SGHNT and YYREEE (reference sequence). The CDR3 length is 15 residues. This CDR3 is CASSLGGTGTYEQYF. In nucleotides, the CDR3 is TGTGCCAGCAGCTTGGGTGGGACAGGGACCTACGAGCAGTACTTC.

In its sample, this clone was seen once. The chain has TRBV10-3 and TRBJ2-3; D is unresolved. The CDR3 is made up of 13 amino acids. Trimming removed 7 bases at V and 6 bases at J, with 14 bases between. Germline CDR1 reads ENHRY; CDR2 reads SYGVKD. For the CDR3, the DNA is TGTGCCATCAAAGGCCTAGATACTGATACGCAGTATTTT. Translating gives CAIKGLDTDTQYF.

This clone was seen just once. The rearrangement links TRBV28 to TRBJ2-7; D might be TRBD2 (5 bases). V was shortened by 4 bases and J by 1 base, with 11 bases between the two germline ends. The CDR3 is made up of 14 amino acids. In germline, CDR1 is MDHEN, CDR2 SYDVKM. CDR3 loop: CASSSGLLSYEQYF. In DNA, the CDR3 is TGTGCCAGCAGTTCGGGATTGCTTTCCTACGAGCAGTACTTC.

In its sample, this clone was seen once. V gene TRBV11-2 combines with J gene TRBJ2-1; a weak D match, TRBD1 (6 bases). The CDR3 length is 14 residues. CDR1 and CDR2 (germline): SGHAT, FQNNGV. V lost 6 bases and J lost 6, with 15 bases in between. The CDR3 region is CASRTDRFSNEQFF. The DNA of the CDR3 is TGTGCCAGCAGAACGGACAGATTTTCCAATGAGCAGTTCTTC.